A single sample is the source of the 16 T cell receptor beta chains below, sequenced in a study of cytomegalovirus exposure and HLA in healthy donors. This PCR relied on a set of 60 Vbeta primers and 13 Jbeta primers. Sequencing used immunoSEQ multiplex PCR; TCRdb keeps in-frame clones, though not all of them. The sample shows about 140,000 clones, 73% of them seen only once. Sequenced: PBMCs. The receptors were gathered from a human donor in good health.

J is TRBJ2-7 and V is TRBV6-6; 7 nucleotides align to TRBD1. Per germline, CDR1 MNHNY and CDR2 SVGAGI (reference sequence). This CDR3 region has 13 residues. V lost 7 bases to trimming and J lost 5 bases; unmatched junction nucleotides: 8. The chain's CDR3 is CASNTGAGDEQYF. For the CDR3, the DNA is TGTGCCAGCAATACAGGGGCAGGGGACGAGCAGTACTTC.

This clone was counted between two and nine times. The chain joins TRBV7-3 to TRBJ2-1; 7 nucleotides align to TRBD2. Per germline, CDR1 SGHTA and CDR2 FQGTGA. CDR3 length equals 14 residues. Germline trimming cut 5 bases from V and 5 bases from J; bases unmatched to any gene: 6. The CDR3 here is CASSVGTNHNEQFF. In DNA, the CDR3 is TGTGCCAGCAGCGTCGGGACTAACCACAATGAGCAGTTCTTC.

V usage is TRBV6-1 and J usage is TRBJ2-7; D uncertain. Trimming left V 7 bases short and J 2 bases short, with 12 bases between. The CDR3 consists of 13 residues. The germline V gene has CDR1 MNHNS and CDR2 SASEGT. The CDR3 DNA reads TGTGCCAGCAACTACCACCAGCCCTACGAGCAGTACTTC. It is translated as CASNYHQPYEQYF.

The chain is built from TRBV5-5 and TRBJ2-1, with D possibly TRBD1 on 6 matching bases. The CDR3 loop spans 15 amino acids. Per germline, CDR1 SGHKS and CDR2 YYEKEE (reference sequence). Between the trimmed V and J ends, which lost 0 bases and 4 bases, there was a span of 11 bases. CDR3 coding DNA: TGTGCCAGCAGCTTGGAACAGGGAATTTACAATGAGCAGTTCTTC. Its translation is CASSLEQGIYNEQFF. Variable domain in full (rest from reference TRBV5-5 and TRBJ2-1): DAGVTQSPTHLIKTRGQQVTLRCSPISGHKSVSWYQQVLGQGPQFIFQYYEKEERGRGNFPDRFSARQFPNYSSELNVNALLLGDSALYLCASSLEQGIYNEQFFGPGTRLTVL.

The rearrangement uses TRBV9 and TRBJ1-2, with TRBD1 identical over 7 bases. J lost 1 base, V lost 3 bases, and 3 bases had no gene match. In germline, CDR1 is SGDLS, CDR2 YYNGEE. The CDR3 length is 14 residues. In DNA form, the CDR3 reads TGTGCCAGCAGCGGAAGACAGGGTAACTATGGCTACACCTTC. Its protein is CASSGRQGNYGYTF. Complete variable domain (other parts from reference TRBV9 and TRBJ1-2): DSGVTQTPKHLITATGQRVTLRCSPRSGDLSVYWYQQSLDQGLQFLIQYYNGEERAKGNILERFSAQQFPDLHSELNLSSLELGDSALYFCASSGRQGNYGYTFGSGTRLTVV.

Details on this clone: The junction departs from germline at one end; a sequencing error may be responsible. The genes are TRBV7-9 and TRBJ1-2; D call uncertain. Germline CDR1 SEHNR, CDR2 FQNEAQ (reference sequence). CDR3 size: 17 residues. This chain's CDR3 is CASSPLTGNVVGYGYPF. DNA of the CDR3: TGTGCCAGCAGCCCCCTAACCGGAAATGTCGTCGGGTATGGCTACCCCTTC.

This chain connects TRBV7-9 to TRBJ1-1; 10 bases are shared with TRBD1. The CDR3 consists of 16 residues. The germline CDR1 and CDR2 sequences are SEHNR and FQNEAQ (reference sequence). J gave up 3 bases and V 4 bases, and 8 bases lay outside the gene matches. Written as DNA, the CDR3 is TGTGCCAGCAGCTCGACAGGGGGCGGTTGGGACACTGAAGCTTTCTTT. Residues: CASSSTGGGWDTEAFF.

The V gene is TRBV7-3, the J gene TRBJ2-7, with D possibly matching TRBD2 (6 bases). The CDR3 has 15 residues. Germline V lookup: CDR1 SGHTA, CDR2 FQGTGA. The ends were cut back, 1 base at V and 2 bases at J, with 12 bases in the middle. The CDR3 is CASSLIPGDTYEQYF. As DNA, the CDR3 is TGTGCCAGCAGCTTAATCCCGGGAGACACCTACGAGCAGTACTTC. The full variable domain, with the rest looked up from reference TRBV7-3 and TRBJ2-7, is GAGVSQTPSNKVTEKGKYVELRCDPISGHTALYWYRQSLGQGPEFLIYFQGTGAADDSGLPNDRFFAVRPEGSVSTLKIQRTERGDSAVYLCASSLIPGDTYEQYFGPGTRLTVT.

This clone was counted only a few times. V and J are TRBV19 and TRBJ1-4, with a possible D match to TRBD1 (6 bases). Looked up from germline, CDR1 is LNHDA and CDR2 is SQIVND (reference sequence). The CDR3 consists of 15 residues. Trimming cost V 4 bases and J 5 bases, with 14 bases left between them. The CDR3 bases are TGTGCCAGTAGTAGATCGACAGGAAGGAATGAAAAACTGTTTTTT. It is translated as CASSRSTGRNEKLFF.

CDR3 DNA sequence: TGTGCCAGCAGTTACGCGGACAGGGTGGGCGAGCAGTACTTC. This gives the protein CASSYADRVGEQYF. This sequence joins TRBV6-6 and TRBJ2-7, with TRBD1 matching over 8 bases. Unmatched junction bases numbered 6, after V lost 2 bases and J lost 6 bases. CDR1 and CDR2 from the germline V gene are MNHNY and SVGAGI (reference sequence). There are 14 residues in the CDR3.

This chain connects TRBV27 to TRBJ2-1; 9 bases match TRBD1. The V and J ends lost 6 bases and 3 bases, in that order; junction bases with no gene match: 6. Germline V gene lookup returns CDR1 MNHEY and CDR2 SMNVEV (reference sequence). The CDR3 is made up of 15 amino acids. The CDR3 nucleotides read TGTGCCAGCAGGAAAAGGGACAGGGACTACAATGAGCAGTTCTTC. It translates to CASRKRDRDYNEQFF.

The gene calls are TRBV14 and TRBJ2-7; D is unclear. The CDR3 length is 13 residues. The V gene's germline CDR1 is SGHDN and CDR2 FVKESK. V was shortened by 1 base and J by 3 bases, with 7 bases between the two germline ends. The CDR3 bases are TGTGCCAGCAGCCAAGGCAGGTTCTACGAGCAGTACTTC. Translating it yields CASSQGRFYEQYF.

The rearrangement links TRBV19 to TRBJ1-5, with a weak D call TRBD1 (6 bases). The germline V and J ends were trimmed by 3 bases and 3 bases, with 12 bases remaining between them. The CDR3 consists of 15 residues. CDR1 is LNHDA, CDR2 SQIVND, per germline (reference sequence). CDR3 loop: CASSIASGVNQPQHF. The CDR3 coding sequence is TGTGCCAGTAGTATCGCATCAGGGGTCAATCAGCCCCAGCATTTT.

This sequence joins TRBV4-1 and TRBJ2-5, with 7 bases that match TRBD2. The germline gives CDR1 MGHRA, CDR2 YSYEKL. There are 16 residues in the CDR3. J was trimmed by 2 bases and V by 0 bases; bases with no gene match: 6. The CDR3 DNA is TGCGCCAGCAGCCAAGATGCTAGCGGAGGGCAAGAGACCCAGTACTTC. This encodes CASSQDASGGQETQYF.

This chain links TRBV1 with TRBJ1-6; the table names TRBD1, a call not compared with the DNA. TRBV1 is deemed a pseudogene. The CDR3 length is 15 residues. CDR3 bases: TGCACCAGCAGCCAAGGGACAGAGGATAATTCACCCCTCCACTTT. It specifies CTSSQGTEDNSPLHF.

The chain couples TRBV29-1 to TRBJ1-1; TRBD1 matches 7 bases. The V gene end was trimmed by 6 bases and the J gene end by 3 bases; junction bases not matched to a gene: 7. The CDR3 covers 13 residues. Germline V gene lookup returns CDR1 SQVTM and CDR2 ANQGSEA. The CDR3 DNA sequence: TGCAGCGTCCGGGGACAGAGGGACACTGAAGCTTTCTTT. Its protein is CSVRGQRDTEAFF.